These 2 T cell receptor beta chains came from one sample sequenced in a study of T cells in Graves' hyperthyroidism and ophthalmopathy. TCR beta CDR3 regions were amplified from RNA transcripts. The TCR CDR3 was amplified in a first-round RT-PCR using the HTBI primer set. A single record per CDR3 protein comes from TCRdb applying MiXCR to the multiplex PCR reads. The sample has a few hundred thousand distinct CDR3 sequences; around 14% are singletons. The sample comprised blood. Source of these receptors: a woman aged 18-29 years with Graves' hyperthyroidism.

The chain joins TRBV7-2 to TRBJ1-3; D is unclear. The length of the CDR3 is 14 residues. V lost 2 bases and J 2 bases, leaving 7 bases between the germline ends. Germline lookup yields CDR1 SGHTA and CDR2 FQGNSA. The CDR3 loop is CASSLSPAGNTIYF. The CDR3 DNA sequence: TGTGCCAGCAGCTTATCGCCGGCTGGAAACACCATATATTTT.

This chain joins TRBV5-1 and TRBJ2-3; D uncertain. The CDR3 sequence is 12 residues long. In germline, CDR1 is SGHRS, CDR2 YFSETQ. Trimming pared 6 bases from V and 3 bases from J, leaving 8 bases between. CDR3 in amino acids: CASNDPTDTQYF. CDR3 coding DNA: TGCGCCAGCAATGACCCTACAGATACGCAGTATTTT.